This paragraph reports one T cell receptor beta chain. The entry originates in a study of OX40 agonist ivuxolimab in advanced cancers. At baseline, cycle 4 day 1, and cycle 7 day 1, blood was sampled. The repertoire was sequenced with immunoSEQ multiplex PCR; TCRdb's copy has only in-frame clones and lacks some. There are 110,000 or so clones in the sample; under 95% occur only once, and over 0.6% lies in the top ten. CDR3 length: 13 amino acids. CDR1 and CDR2 (germline): SGHNT, YYREEE (reference sequence). Trimming left V 3 bases short and J 0 bases short, with 4 bases between. The sequence was obtained from an adult with an advanced solid tumor such as melanoma, head and neck, liver or kidney cancer. The genes are TRBV5-4 and TRBJ1-5; no reliable D call. This specimen was CD4+ or CD8+ T cells sorted from blood, taken in a trial of the OX40 agonist ivuxolimab. The CDR3 bases are TGTGCCAGCAGCTCGTCTAGCAATCAGCCCCAGCATTTT. Translating gives CASSSSSNQPQHF.